This T cell receptor beta chain was identified in a study of T cell responses to AZD1222 COVID-19 vaccine. The ends were cut back, 4 bases at V and 0 bases at J, with 13 bases in the middle. Germline V lookup: CDR1 SGHTS, CDR2 YDEGEE. The CDR3 loop spans 15 amino acids. Profiled with immunoSEQ multiplex PCR; TCRdb holds only in-frame clones, not every one. Of 130,000 or so clones listed, 90% to 95% are singletons. The sequence was collected from an adult in good health. This sample comprised peripheral blood, obtained on day 0 of AZD1222 vaccination. The chain links TRBV5-8 to TRBJ2-5, with D perhaps matching TRBD1 or TRBD2 (5 bases each). This CDR3 reads CASSTGTVNQETQYF. The CDR3 DNA is TGTGCCAGCAGCACTGGGACGGTTAACCAAGAGACCCAGTACTTC.